This T cell receptor (beta chain) emerged from a study of T cell changes during pregnancy in multiple sclerosis. Assay: immunoSEQ multiplex PCR; the TCRdb copy retains only in-frame clones and omits some. The sample yields about 70,000 clones, about 90% seen once. The CDR3 contains 16 residues. J was trimmed by 3 bases and V by 6 bases; bases with no gene match: 9. Per the germline V gene, CDR1 is KGHSH and CDR2 is LQKENI. This sample comprised peripheral blood, obtained in the first trimester of pregnancy. This TCR came from a female donor with multiple sclerosis, enrolled in a pregnancy study. V is TRBV18 and J is TRBJ2-2; 8 positions match TRBD1. In nucleotides, the CDR3 is TGTGCCAGCTCCCTGCGTTCAGGGGGCGACACCGGGGAGCTGTTTTTT. Translated, it gives CASSLRSGGDTGELFF.